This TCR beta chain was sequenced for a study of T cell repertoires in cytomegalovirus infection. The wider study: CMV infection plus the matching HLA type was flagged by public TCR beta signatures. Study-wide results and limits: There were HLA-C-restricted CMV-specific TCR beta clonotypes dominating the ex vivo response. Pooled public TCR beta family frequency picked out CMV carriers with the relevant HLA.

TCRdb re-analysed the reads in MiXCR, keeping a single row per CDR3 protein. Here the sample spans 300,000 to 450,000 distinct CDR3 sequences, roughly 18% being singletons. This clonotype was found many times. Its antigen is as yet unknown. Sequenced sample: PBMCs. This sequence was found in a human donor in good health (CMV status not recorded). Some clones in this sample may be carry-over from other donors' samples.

The CDR3 DNA follows: TGTGCCAGCAGCCCTGGAGGATTCCAAGAGACCCAGTACTTC. As protein: CASSPGGFQETQYF. The genes are TRBV3-1 and TRBJ2-5, with D maybe TRBD2 (5 bases). CDR1 and CDR2 (germline): LGHDT, YNNKEL (reference sequence). The CDR3 spans 14 residues. The V end lost 4 bases, the J end lost 1 base, and 10 bases lay between the germline ends.